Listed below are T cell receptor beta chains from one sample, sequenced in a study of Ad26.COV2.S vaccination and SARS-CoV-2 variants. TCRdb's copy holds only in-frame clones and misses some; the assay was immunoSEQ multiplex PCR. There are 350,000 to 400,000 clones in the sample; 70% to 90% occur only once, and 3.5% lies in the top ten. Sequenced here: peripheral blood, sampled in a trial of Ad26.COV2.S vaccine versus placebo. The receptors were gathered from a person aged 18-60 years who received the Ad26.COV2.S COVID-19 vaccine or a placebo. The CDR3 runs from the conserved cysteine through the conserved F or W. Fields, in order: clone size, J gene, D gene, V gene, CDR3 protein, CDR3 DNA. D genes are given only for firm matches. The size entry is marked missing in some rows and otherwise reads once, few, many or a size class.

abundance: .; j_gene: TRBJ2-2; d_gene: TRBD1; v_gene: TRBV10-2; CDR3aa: CASSSRDRGTGELFF; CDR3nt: TGCGCCAGCAGTTCCCGGGACAGGGGAACCGGGGAGCTGTTTTTT
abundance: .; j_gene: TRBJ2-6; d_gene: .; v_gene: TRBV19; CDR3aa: CASSMAQTLSGANVLTF; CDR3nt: TGTGCCAGTAGTATGGCCCAAACCCTCTCTGGGGCCAACGTCCTGACTTTC
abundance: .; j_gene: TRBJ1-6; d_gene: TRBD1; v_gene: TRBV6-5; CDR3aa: CASSYSRDRGSPLHF; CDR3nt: TGTGCCAGCAGCTATTCCCGGGACAGGGGATCACCCCTCCACTTT
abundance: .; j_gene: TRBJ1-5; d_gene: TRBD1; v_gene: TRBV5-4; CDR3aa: CASSLQGAGESQPQHF; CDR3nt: TGTGCCAGCAGCTTACAGGGGGCGGGAGAGTCTCAGCCCCAGCATTTT
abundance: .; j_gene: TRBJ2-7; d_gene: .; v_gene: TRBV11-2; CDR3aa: CASSRRTELSYEQYF; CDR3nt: TGTGCCAGCAGCCGGCGGACAGAACTCTCCTACGAGCAGTACTTC
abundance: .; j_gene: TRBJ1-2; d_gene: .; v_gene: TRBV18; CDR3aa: CASSPQQPGGGYTF; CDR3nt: TGTGCCAGCTCACCACAACAACCCGGTGGTGGCTACACCTTC
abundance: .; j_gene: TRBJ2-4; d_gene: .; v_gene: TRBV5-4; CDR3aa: CASSLGASRDIQYF; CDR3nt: TGTGCCAGCAGCTTGGGGGCGAGCCGTGACATTCAGTACTTC
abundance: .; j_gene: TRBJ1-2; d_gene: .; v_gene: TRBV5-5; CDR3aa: CASTDLQGNYGYTF; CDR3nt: TGTGCCAGCACCGATCTTCAGGGGAACTATGGCTACACCTTC
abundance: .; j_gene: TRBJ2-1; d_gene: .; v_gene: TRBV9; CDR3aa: CASSPRGTQGNEQFF; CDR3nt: TGTGCCAGCAGTCCCCGGGGGACCCAGGGCAATGAGCAGTTCTTC
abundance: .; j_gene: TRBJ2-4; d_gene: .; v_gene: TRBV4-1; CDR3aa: CASSQGPGDGNIQYF; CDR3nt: TGCGCCAGCAGCCAAGGGCCAGGGGATGGAAACATTCAGTACTTC
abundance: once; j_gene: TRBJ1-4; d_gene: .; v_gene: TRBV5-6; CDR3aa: CASSSYRYATNEKLFF; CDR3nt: TGTGCCAGCAGTTCGTACCGCTATGCAACTAATGAAAAACTGTTTTTT
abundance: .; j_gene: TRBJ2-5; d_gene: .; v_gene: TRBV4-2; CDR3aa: CASSKRGPQETQYF; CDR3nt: TGTGCCAGCAGCAAACGGGGGCCTCAAGAGACCCAGTACTTC
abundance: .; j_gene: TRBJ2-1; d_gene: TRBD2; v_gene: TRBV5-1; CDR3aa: CASSLRSGGPYYNEQFF; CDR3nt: TGCGCCAGCAGCTTGCGAAGCGGGGGACCTTACTACAATGAGCAGTTCTTC
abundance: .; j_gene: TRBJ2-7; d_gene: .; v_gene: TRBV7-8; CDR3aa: CASSMGPNWDEQYF; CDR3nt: TGTGCCAGCAGCATGGGACCGAATTGGGACGAGCAGTACTTC
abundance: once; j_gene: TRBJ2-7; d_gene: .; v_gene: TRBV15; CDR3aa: CATRKPGFYEQYF; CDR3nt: TGTGCCACCAGGAAGCCAGGGTTCTACGAGCAGTACTTC
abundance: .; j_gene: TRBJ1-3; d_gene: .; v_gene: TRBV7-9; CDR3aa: CASSTVRPLSPGNTIYF; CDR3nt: TGTGCCAGCAGCACCGTCCGACCGCTAAGCCCTGGAAACACCATATATTTT
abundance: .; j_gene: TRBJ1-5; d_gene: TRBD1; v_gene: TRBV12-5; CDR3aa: CASGLVIGTGQGQPQHF; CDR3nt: TGTGCTAGTGGTTTGGTAATCGGGACAGGGCAGGGTCAGCCCCAGCATTTT
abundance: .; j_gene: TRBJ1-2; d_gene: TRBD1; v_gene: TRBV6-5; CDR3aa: CASSSPGQTPYGYTF; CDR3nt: TGTGCCAGCAGTTCGCCGGGACAGACTCCCTATGGCTACACCTTC
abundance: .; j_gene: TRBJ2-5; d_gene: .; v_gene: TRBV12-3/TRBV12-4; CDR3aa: CASTSDLGETQYF; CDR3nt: TGTGCCAGCACTTCCGACTTAGGGGAGACCCAGTACTTC
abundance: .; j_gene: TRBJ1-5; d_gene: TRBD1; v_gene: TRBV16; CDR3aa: CASSGDRAQPQHF; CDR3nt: TGTGCCAGCAGCGGGGACAGAGCACAGCCCCAGCATTTT
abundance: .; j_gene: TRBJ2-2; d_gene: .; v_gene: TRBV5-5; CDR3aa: CASSSWARANTGELFF; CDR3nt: TGTGCCAGCAGCTCATGGGCCCGGGCGAACACCGGGGAGCTGTTTTTT
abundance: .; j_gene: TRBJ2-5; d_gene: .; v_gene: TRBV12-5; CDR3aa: CASALAQETQYF; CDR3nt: TGTGCTAGCGCACTAGCACAAGAGACCCAGTACTTC
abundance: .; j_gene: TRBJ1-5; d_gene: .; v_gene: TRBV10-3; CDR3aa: CAISVDSNQPQHF; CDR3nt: TGTGCCATCAGTGTGGATAGCAATCAGCCCCAGCATTTT
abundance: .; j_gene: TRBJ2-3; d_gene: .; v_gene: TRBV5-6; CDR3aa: CASSFGRTDTQYF; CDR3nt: TGTGCCAGCAGCTTTGGTCGCACAGATACGCAGTATTTT
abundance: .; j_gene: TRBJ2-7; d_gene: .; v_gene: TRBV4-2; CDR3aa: CASSPTVGYEQYF; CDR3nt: TGTGCCAGCAGCCCGACTGTCGGATACGAGCAGTACTTC
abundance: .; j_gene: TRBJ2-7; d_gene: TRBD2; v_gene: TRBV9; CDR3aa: CASSVEGRPGGEQYF; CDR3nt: TGTGCCAGCAGCGTAGAGGGTCGGCCGGGGGGCGAGCAGTACTTC
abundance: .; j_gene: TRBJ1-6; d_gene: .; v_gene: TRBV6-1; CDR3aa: CASSYGPAPLHF; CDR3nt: TGTGCCAGCAGTTATGGGCCAGCACCCCTCCACTTT
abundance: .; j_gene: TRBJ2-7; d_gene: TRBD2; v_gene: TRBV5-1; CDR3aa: CASSLSGGYSYEQYF; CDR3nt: TGCGCCAGCAGCTTGAGCGGGGGGTACTCCTACGAGCAGTACTTC
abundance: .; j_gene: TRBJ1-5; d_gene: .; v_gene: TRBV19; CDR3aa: CASSHSGTTHHNQPQHF; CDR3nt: TGTGCCAGCAGCCACTCCGGGACCACTCATCACAATCAGCCCCAGCATTTT
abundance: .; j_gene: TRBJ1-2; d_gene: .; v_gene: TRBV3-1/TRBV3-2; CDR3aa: CASSQASRENYGYTF; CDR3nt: TGTGCCAGCAGCCAAGCCAGCAGGGAGAACTATGGCTATACCTTC
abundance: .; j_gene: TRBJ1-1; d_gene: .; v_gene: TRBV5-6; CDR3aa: CASSLGTTEAFF; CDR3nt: TGTGCCAGCAGCTTAGGAACGACTGAAGCTTTCTTT
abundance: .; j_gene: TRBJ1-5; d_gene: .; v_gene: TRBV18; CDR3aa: CASSPQGNNQPQHF; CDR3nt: TGTGCCAGCTCACCACAGGGGAACAATCAGCCCCAGCATTTT
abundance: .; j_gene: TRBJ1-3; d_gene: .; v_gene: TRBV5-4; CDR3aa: CASSWGAEPGNTIYF; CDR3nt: TGTGCCAGCAGCTGGGGGGCAGAACCGGGAAACACCATATATTTT
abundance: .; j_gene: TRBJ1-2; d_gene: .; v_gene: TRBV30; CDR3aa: CACRDGGYGYTF; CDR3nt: TGTGCCTGTCGGGACGGAGGCTATGGCTACACCTTC
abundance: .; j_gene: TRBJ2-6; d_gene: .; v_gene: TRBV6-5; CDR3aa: CASTTSGANVLTF; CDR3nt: TGTGCCAGCACAACCTCTGGGGCCAACGTCCTGACTTTC
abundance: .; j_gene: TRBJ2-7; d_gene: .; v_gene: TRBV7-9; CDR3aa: CASSPRDRTYEQYF; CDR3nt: TGTGCCAGCAGCCCCCGGGACCGAACCTACGAGCAGTACTTC
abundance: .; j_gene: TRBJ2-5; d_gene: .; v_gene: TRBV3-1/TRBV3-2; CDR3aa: CASSQGRGVGETQYF; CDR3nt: TGTGCCAGCAGCCAGGGGCGCGGGGTCGGTGAGACCCAGTACTTC
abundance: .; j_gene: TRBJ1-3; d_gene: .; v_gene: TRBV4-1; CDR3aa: CASSLLRSRTSGNTIYF; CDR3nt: TGCGCCAGCAGCCTCTTACGATCCCGGACCTCTGGAAACACCATATATTTT
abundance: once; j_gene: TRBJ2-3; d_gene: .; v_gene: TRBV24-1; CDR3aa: CATAVGDTQYF; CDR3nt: TGTGCCACCGCAGTTGGAGATACGCAGTATTTT
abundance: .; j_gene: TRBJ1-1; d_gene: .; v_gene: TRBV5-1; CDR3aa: CASSPDGQTNTEAFF; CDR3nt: TGCGCCAGCAGCCCGGACGGGCAGACTAACACTGAAGCTTTCTTT
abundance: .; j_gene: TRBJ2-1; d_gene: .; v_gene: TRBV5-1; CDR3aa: CASMGVDEQFF; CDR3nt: TGCGCCAGCATGGGGGTCGATGAGCAGTTCTTC
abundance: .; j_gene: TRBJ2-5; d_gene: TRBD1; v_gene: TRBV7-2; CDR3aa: CASSNTTGSETQYF; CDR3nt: TGTGCCAGCAGTAACACGACAGGGTCAGAGACCCAGTACTTC
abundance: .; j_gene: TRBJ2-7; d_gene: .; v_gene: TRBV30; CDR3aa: CAWSIPGQNGQYF; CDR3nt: TGTGCCTGGAGTATACCGGGACAAAACGGGCAGTACTTC
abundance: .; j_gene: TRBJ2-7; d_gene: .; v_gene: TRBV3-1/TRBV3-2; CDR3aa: CASSQDRLGYEQYF; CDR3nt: TGTGCCAGCAGCCAAGACAGGCTTGGGTACGAGCAGTACTTC
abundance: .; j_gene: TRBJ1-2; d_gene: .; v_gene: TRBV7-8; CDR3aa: CASSLDLTDPTFNYGYTF; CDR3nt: TGTGCCAGCAGCTTAGACCTGACGGACCCTACCTTCAACTATGGCTACACCTTC
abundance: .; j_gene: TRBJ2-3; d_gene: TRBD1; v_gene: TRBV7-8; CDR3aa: CASSTLQGSTDTQYF; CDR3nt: TGTGCCAGCAGCACTTTACAGGGGAGCACAGATACGCAGTATTTT
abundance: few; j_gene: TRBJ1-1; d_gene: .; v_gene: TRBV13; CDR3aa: CASSLEVNTEAFF; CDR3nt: TGTGCCAGCAGCTTAGAAGTGAACACTGAAGCTTTCTTT
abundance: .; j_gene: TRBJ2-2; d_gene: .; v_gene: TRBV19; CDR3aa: CASRDGGLYTGELFF; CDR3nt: TGTGCCAGTAGGGACGGGGGGCTTTACACCGGGGAGCTGTTTTTT
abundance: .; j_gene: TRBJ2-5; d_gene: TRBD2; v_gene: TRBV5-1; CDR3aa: CASSYLRSGGETQYF; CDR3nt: TGCGCCAGCAGCTACCTCCGTAGCGGGGGAGAGACCCAGTACTTC
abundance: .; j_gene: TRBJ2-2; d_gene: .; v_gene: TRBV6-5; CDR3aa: CASSKGNTGELFF; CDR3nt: TGTGCCAGCAGCAAAGGGAACACCGGGGAGCTGTTTTTT
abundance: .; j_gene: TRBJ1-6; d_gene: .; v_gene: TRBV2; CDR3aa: CASGKESENSPLHF; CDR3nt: TGTGCCAGCGGGAAGGAATCAGAGAATTCACCCCTCCACTTT
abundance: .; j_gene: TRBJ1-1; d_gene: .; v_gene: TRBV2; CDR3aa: CASSEWVTRGTEAFF; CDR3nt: TGTGCCAGCAGTGAATGGGTCACACGAGGCACTGAAGCTTTCTTT
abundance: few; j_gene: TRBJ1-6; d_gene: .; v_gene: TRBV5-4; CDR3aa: CASSLVGGNFSPLHF; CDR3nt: TGTGCCAGCAGCTTGGTGGGAGGGAACTTTTCACCCCTCCACTTT
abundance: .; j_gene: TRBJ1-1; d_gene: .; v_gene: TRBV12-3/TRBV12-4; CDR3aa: CASGRENEAFF; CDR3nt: TGTGCCAGCGGAAGAGAAAATGAAGCTTTCTTT